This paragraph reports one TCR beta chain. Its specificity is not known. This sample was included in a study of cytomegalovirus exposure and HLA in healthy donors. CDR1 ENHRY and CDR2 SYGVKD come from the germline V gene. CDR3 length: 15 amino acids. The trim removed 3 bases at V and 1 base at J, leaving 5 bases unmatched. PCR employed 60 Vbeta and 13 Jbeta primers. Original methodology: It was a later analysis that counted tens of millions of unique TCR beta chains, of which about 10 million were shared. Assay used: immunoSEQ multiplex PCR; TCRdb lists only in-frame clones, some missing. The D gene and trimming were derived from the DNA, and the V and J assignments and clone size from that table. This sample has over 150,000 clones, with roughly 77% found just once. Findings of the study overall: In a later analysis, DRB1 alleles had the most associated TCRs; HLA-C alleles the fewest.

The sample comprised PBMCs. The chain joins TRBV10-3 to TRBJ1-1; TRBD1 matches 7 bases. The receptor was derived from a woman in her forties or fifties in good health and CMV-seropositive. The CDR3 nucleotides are TGTGCCATCAGTGAAGGGGGCGCATGGAACACTGAAGCTTTCTTT. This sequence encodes CAISEGGAWNTEAFF.